Listed here are 13 T cell receptor beta chains from one sample, sequenced in a study of blood T cell repertoires in COVID-19. Sequencing was performed with immunoSEQ multiplex PCR; in TCRdb, only in-frame clones are kept and a portion is missing. The repertoire has about 320,000 clones, just over 85% of them found once; the top ten carry 8.5% to 12%. The sequencing input was PBMCs or T cells enriched from blood (not recorded which). The source of these receptors is a woman under 30 who had recovered from COVID-19.

The rearrangement uses TRBV5-1 and TRBJ2-7, with 8 bases that match TRBD1. V was pared by 4 bases and J by 6 bases, with 9 bases of the junction left unmatched. The CDR3 is made up of 14 amino acids. From germline, CDR1 is SGHRS and CDR2 YFSETQ. The CDR3 here is CASSPGQGKGEQYF. In nucleotides, the CDR3 is TGCGCCAGCAGCCCCGGACAGGGAAAAGGCGAGCAGTACTTC. Supplemented by reference TRBV5-1 and TRBJ2-7, the full variable domain reads KAGVTQTPRYLIKTRGQQVTLSCSPISGHRSVSWYQQTPGQGLQFLFEYFSETQRNKGNFPGRFSGRQFSNSRSEMNVSTLELGDSALYLCASSPGQGKGEQYFGPGTRLTVT.

This clone occurred a few times. The gene calls are TRBV5-4 and TRBJ2-1; 10 nucleotides match TRBD2. The V and J ends lost 1 base and 5 bases, in that order; junction bases with no gene match: 12. The CDR3 is 18 amino acids. The V gene's germline CDR1 is SGHNT and CDR2 YYREEE (reference sequence). The CDR3 spells CASSLWALAGKFHNEQFF. CDR3 DNA sequence: TGTGCCAGCAGCTTGTGGGCACTAGCGGGGAAATTCCACAATGAGCAGTTCTTC.

The gene calls are TRBV19 and TRBJ2-2; 7 positions match TRBD2. CDR3 size: 16 residues. Germline values: CDR1 LNHDA, CDR2 SQIVND (reference sequence). With V trimmed by 7 bases and J by 6 bases, 14 bases remained unmatched. CDR3 residues: CASIPPGREVAGELFF. Here the CDR3 DNA reads TGTGCCAGTATCCCCCCAGGCCGGGAGGTAGCCGGGGAGCTGTTTTTT.

The V gene is TRBV27, the J gene TRBJ2-1; tentatively, D is TRBD2 (6 bases). CDR3 length: 17 residues. Germline assignment: CDR1 MNHEY and CDR2 SMNVEV (reference sequence). V lost 0 bases and J 1 base, leaving 13 bases between the germline ends. CDR3 in amino acids: CASSLSASGESYNEQFF. CDR3 in DNA: TGTGCCAGCAGTTTATCGGCGTCGGGAGAATCCTACAATGAGCAGTTCTTC.

The genes are TRBV19 and TRBJ1-5; D not resolved. V was cut by 2 bases and J by 0 bases, with 8 bases left in between. From germline, CDR1 is LNHDA and CDR2 SQIVND (reference sequence). CDR3 length equals 15 residues. CDR3 amino acids: CASSILGVSNQPQHF. The CDR3 nucleotides read TGTGCCAGTAGTATACTCGGGGTTAGCAATCAGCCCCAGCATTTT.

V gene TRBV10-2 combines with J gene TRBJ2-7; TRBD1 matches 7 bases. The CDR3 extends over 13 amino acids. From germline, CDR1 is WSHSY and CDR2 SAAADI. With 3 bases clipped from V and 2 bases from J, the junction kept 1 base outside the gene matches. The CDR3 loop reads CASSDRGPYEQYF. The CDR3 DNA follows: TGCGCCAGCAGTGATAGGGGGCCCTACGAGCAGTACTTC.

The chain joins TRBV7-2 to TRBJ2-7; 7 bases align to TRBD1. The CDR3 sequence is 15 residues long. CDR1 and CDR2 from the germline V gene are SGHTA and FQGNSA. The V segment lost 6 bases and the J segment 0 bases; nucleotides outside the gene matches: 8. CDR3 bases: TGTGCCAGCAGTTACCACAGGGGACGCTCCTACGAGCAGTACTTC. It specifies CASSYHRGRSYEQYF. The full variable domain, in which reference TRBV7-2 and TRBJ2-7 provide the parts outside the CDR3, is GAGVSQSPSNKVTEKGKDVELRCDPISGHTALYWYRQSLGQGLEFLIYFQGNSAPDKSGLPSDRFSAERTGGSVSTLTIQRTQQEDSAVYLCASSYHRGRSYEQYFGPGTRLTVT.

CDR3 sequence reads: CASSVDAGLPYEQYF. For the CDR3, the DNA is TGTGCCAGCAGCGTAGATGCGGGGCTACCCTACGAGCAGTACTTC. The chain links TRBV9 to TRBJ2-7, with D perhaps TRBD2 (6 bases). Looked up from germline, CDR1 is SGDLS and CDR2 is YYNGEE. The CDR3 length is 15 residues. Trimming removed 0 bases at V and 2 bases at J, with 12 bases between.

The chain uses TRBV27 and TRBJ2-2, with 13 nucleotides matching TRBD2. This CDR3 has 16 residues. Germline V gene sequence: CDR1 MNHEY, CDR2 SMNVEV (reference sequence). Germline trimming cut 4 bases from V and 7 bases from J; bases unmatched to any gene: 6. CDR3 residues: CASSSGLAGAGGELFF. CDR3 DNA: TGTGCCAGCAGTTCCGGACTAGCGGGAGCGGGCGGGGAGCTGTTTTTT.

The rearrangement links TRBV11-2 to TRBJ2-3, with TRBD1 matching 10 bases. The CDR3 runs to 15 residues. CDR1 SGHAT and CDR2 FQNNGV come from the germline V gene. Trimming cost V 5 bases and J 2 bases; bases outside gene matches: 4. CDR3 DNA sequence: TGTGCCAGCAGCGGACAGGGGGTCTACACAGATACGCAGTATTTT. It translates to CASSGQGVYTDTQYF.

The genes are TRBV6-5 and TRBJ2-3; possible D gene TRBD2, 6 bases. The CDR3 length is 16 residues. V was clipped by 0 bases and J by 0 bases, with 10 bases between them. Germline assignment: CDR1 MNHEY and CDR2 SVGAGI. CDR3 DNA: TGTGCCAGCAGTTACTCGAAGGGGACTAGCACAGATACGCAGTATTTT. The encoded protein is CASSYSKGTSTDTQYF.

The V and J genes are TRBV2 and TRBJ1-2; D is undetermined. Deletions cut 6 bases from V and 4 bases from J, with 6 bases between. This CDR3 is 11 amino acids long. Germline V lookup: CDR1 SNHLY, CDR2 FYNNEI. The CDR3: CASSHGYGYTF. The CDR3 nucleotides are TGTGCCAGCAGCCACGGCTATGGCTACACCTTC.

The chain joins TRBV7-3 to TRBJ2-1; D uncertain. The ends were cut back, 5 bases at V and 8 bases at J, with 16 bases in the middle. The V gene's germline CDR1 is SGHTA and CDR2 FQGTGA. The length of the CDR3 is 14 residues. CDR3 sequence reads: CASSPSGVGDEQFF. The CDR3 DNA is TGTGCCAGCAGCCCCAGTGGCGTGGGCGATGAGCAGTTCTTC. The variable domain in full, completed from reference TRBV7-3 and TRBJ2-1, reads GAGVSQTPSNKVTEKGKYVELRCDPISGHTALYWYRQSLGQGPEFLIYFQGTGAADDSGLPNDRFFAVRPEGSVSTLKIQRTERGDSAVYLCASSPSGVGDEQFFGPGTRLTVL.